These T cell receptor beta chains were read from a single sample in a study of T cell responses to AZD1222 COVID-19 vaccine. Some clones are missing from TCRdb's copy, which holds only in-frame ones; the method was immunoSEQ multiplex PCR. Of approximately 110,000 clones in the sample, roughly 91% were seen once. The specimen comprised peripheral blood, sampled on day 0 of AZD1222 vaccination. All receptors come from an adult in good health. The CDR3 runs from the conserved cysteine through the conserved F or W. Fields, in order: D gene, V gene, clone size, J gene, CDR3 protein, CDR3 DNA. D genes are given only for firm matches. Clone size is shown for a subset of rows, as once, few, many or a class of expanded clone.

D: NA
V: TRBV19
size: NA
J: TRBJ1-2
CDR3: CASRRRTADGGYTF
DNA: TGTGCCAGTAGACGCCGGACTGCGGATGGTGGCTACACCTTC

D: NA
V: TRBV21-1
size: few
J: TRBJ1-5
CDR3: CAGDQPQHF
DNA: TGTGCCGGCGATCAGCCCCAGCATTTT

D: NA
V: TRBV11-3
size: NA
J: TRBJ1-3
CDR3: CASSSDGNTIYF
DNA: TGTGCCAGCAGCTCGGACGGAAACACCATATATTTT

D: NA
V: TRBV3-1/TRBV3-2
size: NA
J: TRBJ2-7
CDR3: CASSRAGEQYF
DNA: TGTGCCAGCAGCCGAGCGGGTGAGCAGTACTTC

D: NA
V: TRBV6-5
size: NA
J: TRBJ1-2
CDR3: CASSSTGLLNYGYTF
DNA: TGTGCCAGCAGTTCCACAGGGCTGCTTAACTATGGCTACACCTTC

D: NA
V: TRBV10-3
size: NA
J: TRBJ2-5
CDR3: CAISDENRRETQYF
DNA: TGTGCCATCAGTGATGAGAACAGAAGGGAGACCCAGTACTTC

D: NA
V: TRBV11-2
size: NA
J: TRBJ2-7
CDR3: CASSLRPYEQYF
DNA: TGTGCCAGCAGCTTACGGCCCTACGAGCAGTACTTC

D: NA
V: TRBV28
size: NA
J: TRBJ2-3
CDR3: CASLSGAGDTDTQYF
DNA: TGTGCCAGCCTCTCGGGGGCAGGGGACACAGATACGCAGTATTTT

D: NA
V: TRBV12-3/TRBV12-4
size: few
J: TRBJ2-7
CDR3: CASSLSISYEQYF
DNA: TGTGCCAGCAGTCTTAGCATCTCCTACGAGCAGTACTTC

D: TRBD1
V: TRBV30
size: NA
J: TRBJ1-5
CDR3: CAWSQTGGRQPQHF
DNA: TGTGCCTGGAGCCAGACAGGGGGCCGACAGCCCCAGCATTTT

D: NA
V: TRBV30
size: NA
J: TRBJ1-2
CDR3: CAWSGLVYGYTF
DNA: TGTGCCTGGAGTGGGCTTGTATATGGCTACACCTTC